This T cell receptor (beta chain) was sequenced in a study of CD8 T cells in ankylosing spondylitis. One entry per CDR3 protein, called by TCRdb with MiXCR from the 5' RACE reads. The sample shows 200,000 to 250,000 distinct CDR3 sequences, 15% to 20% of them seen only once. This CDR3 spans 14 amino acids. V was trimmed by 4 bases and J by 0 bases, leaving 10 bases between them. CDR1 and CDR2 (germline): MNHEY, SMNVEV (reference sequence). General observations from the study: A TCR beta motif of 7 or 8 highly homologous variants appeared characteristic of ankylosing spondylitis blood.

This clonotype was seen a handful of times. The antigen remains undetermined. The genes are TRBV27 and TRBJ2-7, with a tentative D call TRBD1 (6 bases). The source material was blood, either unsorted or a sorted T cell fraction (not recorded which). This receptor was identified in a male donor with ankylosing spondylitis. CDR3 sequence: CASSSSGDSYEQYF. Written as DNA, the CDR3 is TGTGCCAGCAGTTCATCAGGGGACTCCTACGAGCAGTACTTC.